One sample yielded the 21 T cell receptor beta chains listed below, sequenced in a study of CD8 T cells in ankylosing spondylitis. The study's findings and limits: Blood from ankylosing spondylitis patients appeared to carry a characteristic roughly 8-variant TCR beta motif.

Their antigens remain unidentified. MiXCR, run by TCRdb on the 5' RACE reads, gives a single entry per CDR3 protein. The sample lists about 460,000 distinct CDR3 sequences; roughly 5.2% were seen once. The sequenced sample consisted of blood, either unsorted or a sorted T cell fraction (not recorded which). These receptors came from a male donor with ankylosing spondylitis.

This clonotype was seen at least ten times. The CDR3 region has the DNA TGTGCCACCAGTGATACCCCTGACAGTTCTGAAGCTTTCTTT. Amino acid sequence: CATSDTPDSSEAFF. This chain joins TRBV24-1 and TRBJ1-1, with a possible D match to TRBD1 (5 bases). V shed 3 bases and J shed 6 bases, with 13 bases lying between them. The CDR3 is 14 residues long. CDR1 and CDR2 from the germline V gene are KGHDR and SFDVKD.

Many counts were recorded for this clonotype. The chain has TRBV6-2 or TRBV6-3 and TRBJ2-7; D perhaps matches TRBD2 (6 bases). Per the germline V gene, CDR1 is MNHEY and CDR2 is SVGEGT. CDR3 length: 14 residues. The V gene lost 6 bases and the J gene lost 3 bases, with 15 bases spanning the gap. The CDR3 sequence is CASRYPGLGYEQYF. CDR3 bases: TGTGCCAGCAGGTACCCGGGACTTGGCTACGAGCAGTACTTC.

At least ten counts were recorded for this clonotype. The V gene is TRBV4-2, the J gene TRBJ2-7, with TRBD2 matching over 9 bases. The junction had 10 bases not matched to a gene; V was cut back by 1 base and J by 0 bases. Germline V gene lookup returns CDR1 LGHNA and CDR2 YNFKEQ. The CDR3 spans 18 residues. CDR3 loop: CASSQVMQVAGASYEQYF. The DNA of the CDR3 is TGTGCCAGCAGCCAAGTGATGCAGGTAGCGGGAGCCTCCTACGAGCAGTACTTC.

This clonotype showed up just a few times. This chain uses TRBV5-1 with TRBJ2-1; TRBD1 agrees at 9 bases. Germline V gives CDR1 SGHRS, CDR2 YFSETQ. Trimming cost V 0 bases and J 6 bases; bases outside gene matches: 1. The CDR3 consists of 14 residues. CDR3 coding DNA: TGCGCCAGCAGCTTGGGGACAGGGGTCAATGAGCAGTTCTTC. Residues: CASSLGTGVNEQFF.

This clonotype was seen ten or more times. The J gene is TRBJ1-5, the V gene TRBV9; D unresolved. The V gene lost 0 bases and the J gene lost 6 bases, with 7 bases spanning the gap. This CDR3 comprises 13 residues. Germline V gene data show CDR1 as SGDLS and CDR2 as YYNGEE. CDR3 nucleotide sequence: TGTGCCAGCAGCGTAGACCCCGTTCAGCCCCAGCATTTT. The encoded protein is CASSVDPVQPQHF.

The table lists this clonotype with many counts. DNA for the CDR3: TGTGCCAGCAGTCAACTAGGGGGAAACACCATATATTTT. Its translation: CASSQLGGNTIYF. The gene calls are TRBV7-2 and TRBJ1-3; no clear D gene. Germline V gives CDR1 SGHTA, CDR2 FQGNSA. The germline V and J ends were trimmed by 6 bases and 4 bases, with 10 bases remaining between them. This CDR3 region has 13 residues.

The sample holds many counts of this clonotype. This sequence joins TRBV7-2 and TRBJ2-3; D gene unclear. V gave up 8 bases and J gave up 6 bases, with 15 bases separating them. From germline, CDR1 is SGHTA and CDR2 FQGNSA. The CDR3 has 13 residues. DNA of the CDR3: TGTGCCAGCTCCCAGCCCCCAGAGGATACGCAGTATTTT. Encoded protein: CASSQPPEDTQYF.

This clonotype was counted only a few times. The rearrangement uses TRBV7-2 and TRBJ2-1; weak D call: TRBD2 (6 bases). The CDR3 consists of 14 residues. Between the trimmed V and J ends, which lost 3 bases and 2 bases, there was a span of 8 bases. Per the germline V gene, CDR1 is SGHTA and CDR2 is FQGNSA. The CDR3 nucleotides are TGTGCCAGCAGCTTTAGCGGCGCCTACAATGAGCAGTTCTTC. Its protein product is CASSFSGAYNEQFF.

This clonotype was recorded many times. The chain carries TRBV6-5 and TRBJ1-2; 10 positions agree with TRBD1. Germline V gives CDR1 MNHEY, CDR2 SVGAGI. The CDR3 has 14 residues. V lost 7 bases to trimming and J lost 7 bases; unmatched junction nucleotides: 9. The CDR3 nucleotides read TGTGCCAGCAAGTTCGACAGGGGGCGATTTGGCTACACCTTC. Its protein product is CASKFDRGRFGYTF.

This clonotype showed up many times. The V gene is TRBV20-1, the J gene TRBJ1-1; D gene ambiguous. The CDR3 contains 13 residues. Germline lookup yields CDR1 DFQATT and CDR2 SNEGSKA (reference sequence). With 2 bases removed from V and 1 base from J, the gap between germline ends came to 8 bases. CDR3 sequence: CSARHRRNTEAFF. The CDR3 nucleotides read TGCAGTGCTAGACACCGGAGGAACACTGAAGCTTTCTTT.

In this sample, this clonotype turned up many times. V is TRBV12-3 or TRBV12-4 and J is TRBJ2-2; possible D gene TRBD1, 5 bases. CDR3 length: 15 amino acids. V lost 2 bases and J lost 1, with 8 bases in between. The CDR3 here is CASSLRQGNTGELFF. The CDR3 nucleotides are TGTGCCAGCAGTTTACGGCAGGGGAACACCGGGGAGCTGTTTTTT.

This clonotype was counted many times. This chain connects TRBV12-3 or TRBV12-4 to TRBJ2-1; the match to TRBD1 covers 8 bases. The trim removed 7 bases at V and 9 bases at J, leaving 8 bases unmatched. The CDR3 totals 13 residues. CDR3: CASTSQGASEQFF. For the CDR3, the DNA is TGTGCCAGCACCTCGCAGGGGGCAAGTGAGCAGTTCTTC.

V gene TRBV7-2 combines with J gene TRBJ2-7; 10 positions match TRBD2. Per the germline V gene, CDR1 is SGHTA and CDR2 is FQGNSA. The CDR3 loop spans 15 amino acids. The J segment lost 5 bases and the V segment lost 1 base, leaving 5 bases of the junction unmatched. The CDR3 DNA follows: TGTGCCAGCAGCTTAGTGGCTAGCGGGGGTCACGAGCAGTACTTC. Translated, it gives CASSLVASGGHEQYF.

This clonotype has a count of ten or more. The V gene is TRBV7-2, the J gene TRBJ2-3; TRBD2 is a possible D gene (5 bases). The CDR3 spans 14 residues. V dropped 3 bases and J dropped 1 base, with 8 bases sitting between them. From germline, CDR1 is SGHTA and CDR2 FQGNSA. The CDR3 DNA follows: TGTGCCAGCAGCTTCTACGGGGGCACAGATACGCAGTATTTT. Translating it yields CASSFYGGTDTQYF.

The CDR3 DNA reads TGTGCCAGCAGCCAAGATCAATTGATAGGCGGGATCACAGATACGCAGTATTTT. Amino acids: CASSQDQLIGGITDTQYF. This chain joins TRBV4-2 and TRBJ2-3; D is possibly TRBD2 (6 bases). This CDR3 has 18 amino acids. The V gene's germline CDR1 is LGHNA and CDR2 YNFKEQ. V gave up 0 bases and J gave up 2 bases, with 18 bases separating them.

In this sample, this clonotype turned up many times. This chain connects TRBV6-1 to TRBJ2-5, with D possibly being TRBD2 (5 bases). Trimming shortened V by 4 bases and J by 4 bases, and 10 bases separated the two germline ends. Per germline, CDR1 MNHNS and CDR2 SASEGT. The length of the CDR3 is 13 residues. The CDR3 DNA follows: TGTGCCAGCAGTGGGAATCGGGGAGAGACCCAGTACTTC. Translated, it gives CASSGNRGETQYF.

This clonotype was detected many times. The rearrangement joins TRBV5-6 to TRBJ1-1, with a weak D call TRBD1 (6 bases). Deletions cut 7 bases from V and 2 bases from J, with 12 bases between. Germline values: CDR1 SGHDT, CDR2 YYEEEE. This CDR3 has 13 amino acids. CDR3 DNA sequence: TGTGCCAGCGGCCCGACAGGAAACACTGAAGCTTTCTTT. Protein product: CASGPTGNTEAFF.

In this sample, this clonotype turned up many times. This chain joins TRBV5-5 and TRBJ2-5; TRBD1 agrees at 8 bases. The CDR3 is 17 amino acids. Trimming removed 4 bases from V and 5 bases from J; junction bases left unmatched: 16. Per germline, CDR1 SGHKS and CDR2 YYEKEE (reference sequence). CDR3 region: CASSLLGGARGPETQYF. Here the CDR3 DNA reads TGTGCCAGCAGCCTGCTTGGTGGCGCCAGGGGGCCGGAGACCCAGTACTTC.

The sample holds many counts of this clonotype. The DNA of the CDR3 is TGTGCCAGCAGCTTAGGAGAGGTGACCCAGTACTTC. It is translated as CASSLGEVTQYF. This sequence joins TRBV7-8 and TRBJ2-5; no reliable D call. CDR3 length: 12 amino acids. Germline loops: CDR1 SGHVS, CDR2 FQNEAQ. The germline V and J ends were trimmed by 1 base and 7 bases, with 7 bases remaining between them.

This clonotype was observed at least ten times. This chain links TRBV4-3 with TRBJ1-6, with 9 bases matching TRBD1. The CDR3 sequence is 16 residues long. Germline values: CDR1 LGHNA, CDR2 YSLEER. The ends lost 2 bases at V and 8 bases at J; junction bases unmatched: 7. The CDR3 coding sequence is TGCGCCAGCAGCCAAAAGACAGGGGGTTCGGATTCACCCCTCCACTTT. This encodes CASSQKTGGSDSPLHF.

In this sample, this clonotype turned up many times. The chain employs TRBV10-3 and TRBJ2-1; 9 positions match TRBD2. V was pared by 2 bases and J by 4 bases, with 3 bases of the junction left unmatched. Germline V gene lookup returns CDR1 ENHRY and CDR2 SYGVKD. CDR3 length: 15 amino acids. For the CDR3, the DNA is TGTGCCATCAGTGAGCCTAGCGGGGAATACAATGAGCAGTTCTTC. Translating gives CAISEPSGEYNEQFF.